This T cell receptor (beta chain) was captured in a study of blood T cell repertoires in COVID-19. As for the study in general: COVID-19 samples collected from the United States, Italy and Spain covered acute and convalescent phases. The analysed material was cDNA or gDNA that came from T cells, B-cell-depleted T cells, or PBMCs.

Deletions cut 1 base from V and 2 bases from J, with 12 bases between. CDR1 is LGHNA and CDR2 is YSLEER in the germline V gene. The CDR3 runs 16 residues. Authors' analysis steps: Counts of nucleated cells, estimated from reference gene primer amplification, were obtained. Generated by immunoSEQ multiplex PCR, the TCRdb table keeps only in-frame clones and is missing some. That table is the source of V, J and clone size, and D and trimming were worked out from the DNA. This table has 150,000 to 200,000 clones, approximately 90% appearing once. The origin of this receptor is a woman aged 45-59 years with acute or convalescent COVID-19. The V gene is TRBV4-3, the J gene TRBJ1-3, with TRBD1 as a possible D gene (6 bases). What was sequenced was peripheral blood. The CDR3 protein is CASSQASTGTGNTIYF. The CDR3 nucleotides read TGCGCCAGCAGCCAAGCCTCGACAGGAACTGGAAACACCATATATTTT.